This T cell receptor (beta chain) came from a study of CD8 T cells in Susac syndrome. A quantity of about 0.5 to 1 ug RNA underwent reverse transcription using random hexamers. From the immunoSEQ multiplex PCR reads, TCRdb called clonotypes with MiXCR, one entry per CDR3 protein. Of about 300,000 distinct CDR3 sequences in the sample, about nine tenths were seen once. The sample comprised CD8+ T cells from PBMCs. The origin of this receptor is a human donor with multiple sclerosis.

As DNA, the CDR3 is TGTGCCAGCAGCCCTAACCATTTTATTAATGAAAAACTGTTTTTT. Protein: CASSPNHFINEKLFF. The gene calls are TRBV27 and TRBJ1-4; D ambiguous. Germline CDR1 MNHEY, CDR2 SMNVEV (reference sequence). The V and J ends lost 6 bases and 4 bases respectively, with 15 bases between them. The CDR3 consists of 15 residues.